This T cell receptor (beta chain) was sequenced during a study of control samples from healthy donors and cancer patients. TCRdb keeps only in-frame clones here, not all; method: immunoSEQ multiplex PCR. The data contain about 150,000 clones, around 95% of them seen just once; the ten biggest clones take up 8.5%. This CDR3 has 16 residues. V was trimmed by 0 bases and J by 0 bases, leaving 8 bases between them. Germline-derived CDR1 and CDR2 are LGHNA and YNFKEQ. The rearrangement uses TRBV4-2 and TRBJ2-2, with D perhaps TRBD2 (5 bases). Material: blood. This TCR was recovered from a woman aged 40-49 years in good health. DNA of the CDR3: TGTGCCAGCAGCCAAGACGAGGGAACGAACACCGGGGAGCTGTTTTTT. Protein product: CASSQDEGTNTGELFF.